The 22 T cell receptor beta chains listed next were all sequenced from one sample in a study of blood T cell repertoires in COVID-19 (dated by TCRdb to 2020 to 2021). The method behind the library was the immunoSEQ multiplex PCR assay. TCRdb holds this immuneACCESS table with in-frame rearrangements only. Some clones are missing; in checked studies, unresolved V genes explain under half, and the rest has no known cause. The sample contains hundreds of thousands of clones, over 75% of them found a single time. Clones ranked in the top ten supply roughly 7.1% of the sample. Sequenced sample: peripheral blood. The receptors derive from a woman aged 50 to 65 who had recovered from COVID-19.

J is TRBJ1-3 and V is TRBV6-5; tentatively, D is TRBD1 (6 bases). Germline-derived CDR1 and CDR2 are MNHEY and SVGAGI. The CDR3 length is 14 residues. V was shortened by 2 bases and J by 1 base, with 6 bases between the two germline ends. In DNA form, the CDR3 reads TGTGCCAGCAGTTACGGACAGTCTGGAAACACCATATATTTT. This gives the protein CASSYGQSGNTIYF.

This chain uses TRBV5-1 with TRBJ2-1, with D possibly TRBD2 on 7 matching bases. Per germline, CDR1 SGHRS and CDR2 YFSETQ. V was cut by 5 bases and J by 8 bases, with 17 bases left in between. The CDR3 is made up of 14 amino acids. CDR3 sequence (DNA): TGCGCCAGCAGTTTCCAAAGGGGGGGCGATGAGCAGTTCTTC. Translating gives CASSFQRGGDEQFF.

The chain joins TRBV4-1 to TRBJ1-5, with D unresolved. CDR3 length: 14 amino acids. Trimming left V 1 base short and J 9 bases short, with 13 bases between. CDR1 and CDR2 (germline): MGHRA, YSYEKL. The CDR3 sequence is CASSQAFGDSPQHF. CDR3 nucleotide sequence: TGCGCCAGCAGCCAAGCTTTCGGGGATTCGCCCCAGCATTTT.

V gene TRBV7-9 combines with J gene TRBJ2-1, with 7 bases fitting TRBD2. V was clipped by 6 bases and J by 8 bases; unmatched bases: 7. The CDR3 has 13 amino acids. The germline CDR1 and CDR2 sequences are SEHNR and FQNEAQ (reference sequence). The CDR3 sequence is CASSRREFDEQFF. CDR3 sequence (DNA): TGTGCCAGCAGTAGGCGGGAGTTTGATGAGCAGTTCTTC. The complete variable domain, with remaining parts taken from reference TRBV7-9 and TRBJ2-1, reads DTGVSQNPRHKITKRGQNVTFRCDPISEHNRLYWYRQTLGQGPEFLTYFQNEAQLEKSRLLSDRFSAERPKGSFSTLEIQRTEQGDSAMYLCASSRREFDEQFFGPGTRLTVL.

This clone was seen just once. V is TRBV7-2 and J is TRBJ2-1; D is ambiguous. This CDR3 is built from 11 residues. The germline V gene has CDR1 SGHTA and CDR2 FQGNSA. Trimming took 5 bases from V and 9 from J, leaving 8 bases between them. CDR3 protein: CASSLGAEQFF. Written as DNA, the CDR3 is TGTGCCAGCAGCCTAGGCGCTGAGCAGTTCTTC. Looking up the rest from reference TRBV7-2 and TRBJ2-1 gives the full variable domain: GAGVSQSPSNKVTEKGKDVELRCDPISGHTALYWYRQSLGQGLEFLIYFQGNSAPDKSGLPSDRFSAERTGGSVSTLTIQRTQQEDSAVYLCASSLGAEQFFGPGTRLTVL.

This rearrangement joins TRBV7-2 to TRBJ2-1, with 9 bases that match TRBD2. The CDR3 consists of 16 residues. V dropped 5 bases and J dropped 6; count of bases not matched to a gene: 11. Per the germline V gene, CDR1 is SGHTA and CDR2 is FQGNSA. CDR3 DNA sequence: TGTGCCAGCAGCCCGCCGGGACTAGCATCAGGCAATGAGCAGTTCTTC. Translation gives CASSPPGLASGNEQFF.

CDR3 nucleotide sequence: TGTGCCAGCAGCTTTTGGGGGTCGCAGGGGGAAGCTTTCTTT. Translated: CASSFWGSQGEAFF. The J gene is TRBJ1-1, the V gene TRBV7-2; D possibly corresponds to TRBD1 (6 bases). Germline CDR1 reads SGHTA; CDR2 reads FQGNSA. Trimming cost V 3 bases and J 8 bases, with 16 bases left between them. The CDR3 sequence is 14 residues long.

This chain links TRBV20-1 with TRBJ2-7, with TRBD1 matching over 8 bases. Looked up from germline, CDR1 is DFQATT and CDR2 is SNEGSKA (reference sequence). This CDR3 has 15 amino acids. V lost 3 bases to trimming and J lost 1 base; unmatched junction nucleotides: 8. The CDR3 is CSASSPGGSSYEQYF. For the CDR3, the DNA is TGCAGTGCTAGTTCCCCAGGGGGCTCTTCCTACGAGCAGTACTTC.

This sequence joins TRBV21-1 and TRBJ1-5; the table names TRBD1, a call not compared with the DNA. TRBV21-1 is recorded as a pseudogene. This CDR3 has 15 amino acids. The CDR3 DNA sequence: TGTGCCAGCAGCCGTGACAGCCATAGCAATCAGCCCCAGCATTTT. Translation: CASSRDSHSNQPQHF.

This clone was observed a single time. V is TRBV10-2 and J is TRBJ1-6; D may be TRBD1 (6 bases). Germline CDR1 reads WSHSY; CDR2 reads SAAADI. CDR3 length: 15 amino acids. With 10 bases removed from V and 2 bases from J, the gap between germline ends came to 15 bases. The CDR3 DNA sequence: TGCGCCACCCAGACAGGACATACCTATAATTCACCCCTCCACTTT. It is translated as CATQTGHTYNSPLHF.

Turning to this clone: This sample also contains other DNA sequences that code for the same CDR3. This chain uses TRBV5-1 with TRBJ2-7; a possible D gene is TRBD1 (5 bases). CDR1 and CDR2 from the germline V gene are SGHRS and YFSETQ. Trimming pared 0 bases from V and 3 bases from J, leaving 7 bases between. The CDR3 spans 13 residues. The CDR3 DNA sequence: TGCGCCAGCAGCTTGGGACAGAACTACGAGCAGTACTTC. It translates to CASSLGQNYEQYF.

The V and J genes are TRBV6-5 and TRBJ2-7, with D perhaps matching TRBD1 (6 bases). The V gene's germline CDR1 is MNHEY and CDR2 SVGAGI. V was trimmed by 6 bases and J by 6 bases, leaving 15 bases between them. There are 13 residues in the CDR3. The CDR3 protein is CASRGLVDSEQYF. The DNA of the CDR3 is TGTGCCAGCAGGGGGCTGGTGGACAGCGAGCAGTACTTC.

The V call is TRBV3-1 (or the pseudogene TRBV3-2), the J call TRBJ2-1, with 7 bases identical to TRBD2. In germline, CDR1 is LGHDT, CDR2 YNNKEL (reference sequence). The CDR3 is 14 residues long. J gave up 0 bases and V 6 bases, and 2 bases lay outside the gene matches. This CDR3 is CASSERGSYNEQFF. The DNA of the CDR3 is TGTGCCAGCAGTGAGCGGGGCTCCTACAATGAGCAGTTCTTC.

This clone came up once. The CDR3 spells CASRPTGRTGELFF. As DNA, the CDR3 is TGTGCCAGCAGACCGACAGGGCGAACCGGGGAGCTGTTTTTT. V gene TRBV28 combines with J gene TRBJ2-2; 7 bases agree with TRBD1. V shed 6 bases and J 5 bases; nucleotides not matched to a gene: 6. The CDR3 runs 14 residues. Germline V lookup: CDR1 MDHEN, CDR2 SYDVKM.

The V and J genes are TRBV5-4 and TRBJ1-6; tentative D call: TRBD1 (5 bases). Trimming stripped 4 bases from V and 10 bases from J, with 15 bases between. The CDR3 sequence is 14 residues long. The germline V gene encodes CDR1 SGHNT and CDR2 YYREEE (reference sequence). CDR3 in DNA: TGTGCCAGCAGCAACACAGGCCTAAGCTCACCCCTCCACTTT. It yields the protein CASSNTGLSSPLHF.

The chain has TRBV28 and TRBJ2-1; D may be TRBD2 (6 bases). Per the germline V gene, CDR1 is MDHEN and CDR2 is SYDVKM. Trimming pared 1 base from V and 9 bases from J, leaving 28 bases between. The CDR3 is made up of 19 amino acids. DNA of the CDR3: TGTGCCAGCAGTTTATTTACGGGGCGGGCGGGGACGAACACGGCTGAGCAGTTCTTC. Amino acids: CASSLFTGRAGTNTAEQFF. Together with reference TRBV28 and TRBJ2-1, the CDR3 gives the full variable domain: DVKVTQSSRYLVKRTGEKVFLECVQDMDHENMFWYRQDPGLGLRLIYFSYDVKMKEKGDIPEGYSVSREKKERFSLILESASTNQTSMYLCASSLFTGRAGTNTAEQFFGPGTRLTVL.

This chain joins TRBV28 and TRBJ1-1; D is perhaps TRBD1 (6 bases). The V end was cut by 5 bases, the J end by 8 bases, with 6 bases between. The CDR3 spans 10 residues. The germline V gene has CDR1 MDHEN and CDR2 SYDVKM. The CDR3 sequence: CASSDREAFF. The DNA for the CDR3 is TGTGCCAGCAGTGACAGGGAAGCTTTCTTT.

Concerning this clone itself: The sample contains more than one DNA sequence encoding this CDR3. The V call is TRBV28, the J call TRBJ1-5; TRBD1 agrees at 7 bases. In germline, CDR1 is MDHEN, CDR2 SYDVKM. The trim removed 7 bases at V and 6 bases at J, leaving 3 bases unmatched. The CDR3 totals 12 residues. The CDR3 loop reads CASNRGSQPQHF. The CDR3 region has the DNA TGTGCCAGCAACAGGGGCTCTCAGCCCCAGCATTTT.

The rearrangement uses TRBV19 and TRBJ2-1, with 13 positions matching TRBD2. Germline V gene sequence: CDR1 LNHDA, CDR2 SQIVND (reference sequence). V gave up 8 bases and J gave up 5 bases; unmatched junction bases: 0. The CDR3 has 13 amino acids. CDR3 nucleotides: TGTGCCAGTGGGACTAGCGGGAACAATGAGCAGTTCTTC. It yields the protein CASGTSGNNEQFF.

The V call is TRBV5-6, the J call TRBJ2-4, with 9 bases lining up with TRBD1. This CDR3 has 14 amino acids. The ends lost 4 bases at V and 9 bases at J; junction bases unmatched: 8. Germline-derived CDR1 and CDR2 are SGHDT and YYEEEE. For the CDR3, the DNA is TGTGCCAGCAGCCCCCGGGACAGGGAAAGCATTCAGTACTTC. Translation: CASSPRDRESIQYF.

This chain connects TRBV6-2 or TRBV6-3 to TRBJ1-2; D possibly corresponds to TRBD1 (5 bases). Per the germline V gene, CDR1 is MNHEY and CDR2 is SVGEGT. V dropped 0 bases and J dropped 5 bases, with 13 bases sitting between them. The CDR3 loop spans 15 amino acids. For the CDR3, the DNA is TGTGCCAGCAGTTACTCCGGGGGAGAAACGTATGGCTACACCTTC. It codes for CASSYSGGETYGYTF.

The chain employs TRBV9 and TRBJ2-5, with 9 nucleotides matching TRBD2. The J segment lost 2 bases and the V segment lost 4 bases, leaving 15 bases of the junction unmatched. Germline loops: CDR1 SGDLS, CDR2 YYNGEE. The CDR3 is made up of 18 amino acids. CDR3 residues: CASSSRDASGANQETQYF. In DNA, the CDR3 is TGTGCCAGCAGCTCCCGTGATGCTAGCGGGGCGAATCAAGAGACCCAGTACTTC.